Each of the 25 T cell receptor beta chains below was sequenced from the same sample in a study of blood T cell repertoires in COVID-19. Profiled with immunoSEQ multiplex PCR; TCRdb holds only in-frame clones, not every one. The profile covers around 140,000 clones, with 82% appearing a single time and roughly 15% taken by the ten largest. The sample taken for sequencing was peripheral blood. The receptors originated from a human donor with acute or convalescent COVID-19. The donor label of this sample is uncertain.

This chain joins TRBV9 and TRBJ2-1; possible D gene TRBD1, 6 bases. CDR3 size: 16 residues. V was clipped by 3 bases and J by 3 bases, with 16 bases between them. Germline V gene sequence: CDR1 SGDLS, CDR2 YYNGEE. CDR3 residues: CASSAGAGRGYNEQFF. The DNA for the CDR3 is TGTGCCAGCAGCGCCGGCGCAGGCAGGGGCTACAATGAGCAGTTCTTC.

The rearrangement joins TRBV3-1 (or the pseudogene TRBV3-2) to TRBJ2-3, with a weak D call TRBD2 (6 bases). This CDR3 region has 13 residues. Germline V gene sequence: CDR1 LGHDT, CDR2 YNNKEL (reference sequence). Trimming shortened V by 3 bases and J by 13 bases, and 17 bases separated the two germline ends. CDR3 nucleotides: TGTGCCAGCAGCCAGGGTTCCGGGACTTCGGAGTATTTT. Its protein product is CASSQGSGTSEYF.

The genes are TRBV3-1 (or the pseudogene TRBV3-2) and TRBJ1-2; possible D gene TRBD1, 5 bases. The V end was cut by 1 base, the J end by 2 bases, with 11 bases between. The CDR3 consists of 15 residues. Germline V gives CDR1 LGHDT, CDR2 YNNKEL (reference sequence). The CDR3 spells CASSQGQLVNYGYTF. In nucleotides, the CDR3 is TGTGCCAGCAGCCAAGGACAGCTCGTAAACTATGGCTACACCTTC.

The chain links TRBV18 to TRBJ2-5; 7 bases fit TRBD2. This CDR3 contains 14 residues. V lost 5 bases and J lost 1; bases outside the gene matches: 4. Germline V gene lookup returns CDR1 KGHSH and CDR2 LQKENI. CDR3 nucleotides: TGTGCCAGCTCATCGGGGAGGGGCCAAGAGACCCAGTACTTC. It codes for CASSSGRGQETQYF.

This chain uses TRBV14 with TRBJ2-3; D call uncertain. Germline V CDR1 and CDR2: SGHDN, FVKESK. V was trimmed by 2 bases and J by 1 base, leaving 10 bases between them. This CDR3 comprises 15 residues. The CDR3 DNA reads as TGTGCCAGCAGCCAAAGTAGAACCCGCACAGATACGCAGTATTTT. Translating gives CASSQSRTRTDTQYF.

This rearrangement joins TRBV2 to TRBJ1-5; no firm D call. Trimming took 4 bases from V and 0 from J, leaving 7 bases between them. The CDR3 spans 14 residues. The germline V gene has CDR1 SNHLY and CDR2 FYNNEI. The CDR3 loop is CASSAGVSNQPQHF. The CDR3 DNA follows: TGTGCCAGCAGTGCCGGGGTTAGCAATCAGCCCCAGCATTTT.

V is TRBV5-1 and J is TRBJ1-4; possible D gene TRBD1, 6 bases. Germline-derived CDR1 and CDR2 are SGHRS and YFSETQ. There are 16 residues in the CDR3. Trimming took off 4 bases at V and 3 bases at J, with 16 bases between the two ends. This chain's CDR3 is CASSPFPQGSNEKLFF. The CDR3 DNA reads TGCGCCAGCAGCCCGTTCCCACAGGGCTCTAATGAAAAACTGTTTTTT.

This rearrangement joins TRBV7-9 to TRBJ2-7; 8 nucleotides match TRBD2. Germline V gene lookup returns CDR1 SEHNR and CDR2 FQNEAQ (reference sequence). The CDR3 length is 17 residues. Trimming took 5 bases from V and 4 from J; bases not matched to a gene: 16. CDR3 in amino acids: CASSPSGSGGAEYEQYF. CDR3 DNA sequence: TGTGCCAGCAGCCCCAGTGGGAGCGGGGGCGCCGAATACGAGCAGTACTTC.

The CDR3 reads CASSLVSSNTGELFF. The DNA of the CDR3 is TGTGCCAGCAGCTTGGTTTCATCGAACACCGGGGAGCTGTTTTTT. The rearrangement links TRBV5-4 to TRBJ2-2; D is unclear. Germline CDR1 reads SGHNT; CDR2 reads YYREEE (reference sequence). The V and J ends lost 0 bases and 0 bases respectively, with 6 bases between them. The CDR3 totals 15 residues.

The rearrangement uses TRBV2 and TRBJ1-4, with D perhaps matching TRBD1 (6 bases). This CDR3 contains 15 residues. Germline CDR1 is SNHLY and CDR2 is FYNNEI. Trimming shortened V by 1 base and J by 7 bases, and 13 bases separated the two germline ends. The CDR3 reads CASSEDRTGSEKLFF. The CDR3 DNA reads as TGTGCCAGCAGTGAAGATCGTACAGGGAGTGAAAAACTGTTTTTT. Filled out from reference TRBV2 and TRBJ1-4, the complete variable domain reads EPEVTQTPSHQVTQMGQEVILRCVPISNHLYFYWYRQILGQKVEFLVSFYNNEISEKSEIFDDQFSVERPDGSNFTLKIRSTKLEDSAMYFCASSEDRTGSEKLFFGSGTQLSVL.

This clone was observed a single time. This sequence joins TRBV7-9 and TRBJ1-1; the D is unclear. CDR3 size: 14 residues. Germline V CDR1 and CDR2: SEHNR, FQNEAQ (reference sequence). V was pared by 7 bases and J by 3 bases, with 15 bases between. CDR3 nucleotide sequence: TGTGCCAGCAACCCCTTCTCCGGTGACACTGAAGCTTTCTTT. This sequence encodes CASNPFSGDTEAFF.

Only a few counts were recorded for this clone. The chain employs TRBV5-1 and TRBJ1-2; D is unresolved. The CDR3 loop spans 14 amino acids. Per germline, CDR1 SGHRS and CDR2 YFSETQ. Trimming stripped 3 bases from V and 8 bases from J, with 17 bases between. The CDR3 region has the DNA TGCGCCAGCAGCTCCCACCAGGTACCAAGCGGCTACACCTTC. Translating gives CASSSHQVPSGYTF. The entire variable domain, with the rest obtained from reference TRBV5-1 and TRBJ1-2, is as follows: KAGVTQTPRYLIKTRGQQVTLSCSPISGHRSVSWYQQTPGQGLQFLFEYFSETQRNKGNFPGRFSGRQFSNSRSEMNVSTLELGDSALYLCASSSHQVPSGYTFGSGTRLTVV.

The chain is built from TRBV5-7 and TRBJ1-3; 7 bases are a match to TRBD1. TRBV5-7 is annotated as an ORF whose role is uncertain. This CDR3 is 15 amino acids long. V lost 0 bases to trimming and J lost 1 base; unmatched junction nucleotides: 1. The CDR3 nucleotides read TGTGCCAGCAGCTTGGACAGGGGTTCTGGAAACACCATATATTTT. Its translation is CASSLDRGSGNTIYF.

The CDR3 sequence is CASSYRPDEQFF. CDR3 DNA sequence: TGCGCCAGCAGCTATCGTCCGGATGAGCAGTTCTTC. The V and J genes are TRBV5-1 and TRBJ2-1, with D unclear. In germline, CDR1 is SGHRS, CDR2 YFSETQ. V was trimmed by 3 bases and J by 8 bases, leaving 9 bases between them. The CDR3 length is 12 residues.

V gene TRBV19 combines with J gene TRBJ2-2, with D possibly being TRBD1 (6 bases). Germline values: CDR1 LNHDA, CDR2 SQIVND (reference sequence). V lost 4 bases, J lost 4 bases, and 13 bases lay in between. The CDR3 extends over 15 amino acids. The CDR3 bases are TGTGCCAGTAGTACGCCGGACAGTGGCACCGGGGAGCTGTTTTTT. This sequence encodes CASSTPDSGTGELFF.

V usage is TRBV27 and J usage is TRBJ1-5, with D maybe TRBD1 (5 bases). The CDR3 has 13 residues. The V end lost 2 bases, the J end lost 6 bases, and 8 bases lay between the germline ends. CDR1 is MNHEY, CDR2 SMNVEV, per germline (reference sequence). Here the CDR3 reads CASSLERGQPQHF. The CDR3, as DNA: TGTGCCAGCAGTTTAGAAAGGGGTCAGCCCCAGCATTTT.

The chain carries TRBV10-3 and TRBJ1-6; TRBD1 matches at 7 bases. Losses at the gene ends were 1 base for V and 7 bases for J; bases not matched to a gene: 16. The CDR3 loop spans 19 amino acids. The germline CDR1 and CDR2 sequences are ENHRY and SYGVKD. The CDR3 DNA reads as TGTGCCATCAGTGAGTTTGGTGCGAAAGACAGGGTCTTCAATTCACCCCTCCACTTT. Translation: CAISEFGAKDRVFNSPLHF.

Points on this clone: One end of the junction does not line up with germline, which may come from a read error. The chain has TRBV5-1 and TRBJ2-5; TRBD1 is a possible D gene (5 bases). Germline V gene sequence: CDR1 SGHRS, CDR2 YFSETQ. CDR3 length: 15 amino acids. The CDR3 DNA reads TGCGCCAGCAGCTTGCAGGGTGGGTACCAGGAGACCCAGTACTTC. This gives the protein CASSLQGGYQETQYF. The entire variable domain, with the rest obtained from reference TRBV5-1 and TRBJ2-5, is as follows: KAGVTQTPRYLIKTRGQQVTLSCSPISGHRSVSWYQQTPGQGLQFLFEYFSETQRNKGNFPGRFSGRQFSNSRSEMNVSTLELGDSALYLCASSLQGGYQETQYFGPGTRLLVL.

The chain uses TRBV18 and TRBJ1-3; D is unclear. V dropped 4 bases and J dropped 0 bases, with 7 bases sitting between them. Germline loops: CDR1 KGHSH, CDR2 LQKENI. CDR3 size: 14 residues. The CDR3: CASSRIVSGNTIYF. For the CDR3, the DNA is TGTGCCAGCTCACGAATAGTCTCTGGAAACACCATATATTTT.

The chain joins TRBV4-1 to TRBJ1-1; 7 bases match TRBD1. Looked up from germline, CDR1 is MGHRA and CDR2 is YSYEKL. The CDR3 consists of 14 residues. Unmatched junction bases numbered 3, after V lost 0 bases and J lost 5 bases. The CDR3 region is CASSQEQGRTEAFF. The CDR3, as DNA: TGCGCCAGCAGCCAAGAACAGGGGAGGACTGAAGCTTTCTTT.

V gene TRBV10-3 combines with J gene TRBJ1-2; TRBD1 might be the D (6 bases). V was pared by 6 bases and J by 4 bases, with 15 bases between. The CDR3 loop spans 14 amino acids. The V gene's germline CDR1 is ENHRY and CDR2 SYGVKD. The DNA of the CDR3 is TGTGCCATCAGGCCCAGGGGTTTCGTCTATGGCTACACCTTC. Translation gives CAIRPRGFVYGYTF.

The chain has TRBV19 and TRBJ1-2; 7 bases agree with TRBD1. The V segment lost 7 bases and the J segment 4 bases; nucleotides outside the gene matches: 9. This CDR3 region has 14 residues. Germline assignment: CDR1 LNHDA and CDR2 SQIVND (reference sequence). In DNA form, the CDR3 reads TGTGCCAGTACCGTCCCCCAGGGGGGCTATGGCTACACCTTC. Translation: CASTVPQGGYGYTF.

V and J are TRBV3-1 (or the pseudogene TRBV3-2) and TRBJ2-1, with 8 bases fitting TRBD1. The CDR3 spans 16 residues. Germline CDR1 is LGHDT and CDR2 is YNNKEL (reference sequence). After removal of 6 bases from V and 8 bases from J, the junction contained 15 bases not matched to a gene. CDR3 residues: CASSLKGQGAQDEQFF. The CDR3 DNA reads as TGTGCCAGCAGTTTAAAAGGCCAGGGGGCGCAGGATGAGCAGTTCTTC.

Only a few counts were recorded for this clone. CDR3 sequence: CASSLTDGNTIYF. The CDR3 region has the DNA TGTGCCAGCAGCCTAACCGACGGGAACACCATATATTTT. The chain couples TRBV5-8 to TRBJ1-3; D not resolved. V lost 4 bases and J lost 7, with 12 bases in between. Germline V CDR1 and CDR2: SGHTS, YDEGEE. The CDR3 has 13 residues. Together with reference TRBV5-8 and TRBJ1-3, the CDR3 gives the full variable domain: EAGVTQSPTHLIKTRGQQATLRCSPISGHTSVYWYQQALGLGLQFLLWYDEGEERNRGNFPPRFSGRQFPNYSSELNVNALELEDSALYLCASSLTDGNTIYFGEGSWLTVV.

The chain employs TRBV5-5 and TRBJ1-6; 7 bases are a match to TRBD1. The CDR3 is 15 residues long. V lost 3 bases, J lost 7 bases, and 7 bases stayed unmatched. Germline V lookup: CDR1 SGHKS, CDR2 YYEKEE (reference sequence). The CDR3: CASSSPTGRNSPLHF. CDR3 nucleotide sequence: TGTGCCAGCAGCTCCCCGACAGGGAGGAATTCACCCCTCCACTTT.